The entry below gives a single TCR beta chain sequence along with its context. The sample originates from a study of CD8 T cells in Susac syndrome. V gave up 6 bases and J gave up 0 bases, with 15 bases separating them. CDR3 length: 15 amino acids. Reverse transcription of roughly 0.5 to 1 ug RNA was performed with random hexamers. Amplification of the TCR beta CDR3 was carried out by immunoSEQ multiplex PCR, which spanned a total of 54 Vbeta and 13 Jbeta segments. In TCRdb, the immunoSEQ multiplex PCR reads were re-called with MiXCR into one record per CDR3 protein. Of a few hundred thousand distinct CDR3 sequences listed, approximately 95% are singletons.

The clonotype originates from a human donor with multiple sclerosis. What was sequenced was CD4+ T cells from PBMCs. The chain employs TRBV12-3 or TRBV12-4 and TRBJ2-7, with TRBD1 as a possible D gene (6 bases). This CDR3 is CASSRSGTRSYEQYF. CDR3 nucleotide sequence: TGTGCCAGCAGCAGGTCCGGGACACGCTCCTACGAGCAGTACTTC.